The following is a T cell receptor (beta chain) sequence with its context. Antigen specificity is unknown. Germline-derived CDR1 and CDR2 are MNHNS and SASEGT. V was pared by 7 bases and J by 6 bases, with 11 bases of the junction left unmatched. The CDR3 length is 15 residues. Each cDNA held unique molecular identifiers, and template switching gave it a universal primer site. Using its own MiXCR run on the 5' RACE reads, TCRdb lists one record per CDR3 protein. The sample holds about 900,000 distinct CDR3 sequences, around 12% seen once. The data originate from a study of identical twins. Study results and limitations: There were fewer insertions in abundant cord blood beta clonotypes, but memory repertoires showed no such pattern.

These sequences were also reported in another study, on yellow fever vaccine responses in identical twins. This second report adds: A vaccine T cell response that seemed partly convergent and partly personalized was reported in twins.

This TCR came from a woman between 18 and 29 years old in good health. The gene calls are TRBV6-1 and TRBJ2-1; TRBD2 matches at 8 bases. The specimen sequenced was PBMCs. The CDR3 loop reads CASNREGRCGNEQFF. For the CDR3, the DNA is TGTGCCAGCAATCGGGAGGGGAGATGTGGCAATGAGCAGTTCTTC.